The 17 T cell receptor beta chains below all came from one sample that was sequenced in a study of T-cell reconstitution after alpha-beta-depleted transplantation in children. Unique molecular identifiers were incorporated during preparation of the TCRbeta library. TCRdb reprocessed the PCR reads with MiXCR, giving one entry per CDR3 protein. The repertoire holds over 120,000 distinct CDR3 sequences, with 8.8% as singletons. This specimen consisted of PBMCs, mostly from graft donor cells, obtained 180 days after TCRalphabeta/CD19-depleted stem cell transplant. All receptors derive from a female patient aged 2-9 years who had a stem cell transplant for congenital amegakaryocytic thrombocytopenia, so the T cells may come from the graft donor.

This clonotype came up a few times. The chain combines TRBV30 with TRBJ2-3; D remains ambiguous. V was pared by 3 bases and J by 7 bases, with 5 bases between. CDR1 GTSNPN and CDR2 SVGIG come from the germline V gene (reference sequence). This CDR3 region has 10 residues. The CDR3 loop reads CAWRGYTQYF. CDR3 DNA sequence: TGTGCCTGGAGGGGTTATACGCAGTATTTT.

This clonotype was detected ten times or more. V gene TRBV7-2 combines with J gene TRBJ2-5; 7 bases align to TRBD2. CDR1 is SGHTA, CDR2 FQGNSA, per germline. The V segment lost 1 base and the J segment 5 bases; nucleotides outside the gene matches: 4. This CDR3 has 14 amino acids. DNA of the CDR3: TGTGCCAGCAGCTTAGTTGGGGAGGGGGAGACCCAGTACTTC. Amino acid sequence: CASSLVGEGETQYF. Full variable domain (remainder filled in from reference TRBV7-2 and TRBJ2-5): GAGVSQSPSNKVTEKGKDVELRCDPISGHTALYWYRQSLGQGLEFLIYFQGNSAPDKSGLPSDRFSAERTGGSVSTLTIQRTQQEDSAVYLCASSLVGEGETQYFGPGTRLLVL.

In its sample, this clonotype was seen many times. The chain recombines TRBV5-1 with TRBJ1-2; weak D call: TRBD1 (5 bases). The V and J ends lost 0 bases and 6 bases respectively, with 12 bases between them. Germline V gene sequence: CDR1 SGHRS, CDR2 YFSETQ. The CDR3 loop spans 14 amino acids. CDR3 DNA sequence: TGCGCCAGCAGCTTGGTTCAGGGATCTGATGGCTACACCTTC. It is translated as CASSLVQGSDGYTF.

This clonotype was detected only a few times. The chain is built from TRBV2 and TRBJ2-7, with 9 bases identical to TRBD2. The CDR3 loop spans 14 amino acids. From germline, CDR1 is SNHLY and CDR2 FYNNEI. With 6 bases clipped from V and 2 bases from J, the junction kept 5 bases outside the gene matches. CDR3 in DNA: TGTGCCAGCAGACGACTAGCGGATCCCTACGAGCAGTACTTC. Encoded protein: CASRRLADPYEQYF.

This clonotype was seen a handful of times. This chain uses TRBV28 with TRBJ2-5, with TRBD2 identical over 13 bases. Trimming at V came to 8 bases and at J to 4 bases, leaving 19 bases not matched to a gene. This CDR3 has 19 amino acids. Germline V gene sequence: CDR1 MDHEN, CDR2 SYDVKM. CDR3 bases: TGTGCCAGCGTTTTTTCGATTTCTTTGGGACTAGCGGGACCAGAGACCCAGTACTTC. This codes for CASVFSISLGLAGPETQYF. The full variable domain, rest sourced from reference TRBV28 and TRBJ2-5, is DVKVTQSSRYLVKRTGEKVFLECVQDMDHENMFWYRQDPGLGLRLIYFSYDVKMKEKGDIPEGYSVSREKKERFSLILESASTNQTSMYLCASVFSISLGLAGPETQYFGPGTRLLVL.

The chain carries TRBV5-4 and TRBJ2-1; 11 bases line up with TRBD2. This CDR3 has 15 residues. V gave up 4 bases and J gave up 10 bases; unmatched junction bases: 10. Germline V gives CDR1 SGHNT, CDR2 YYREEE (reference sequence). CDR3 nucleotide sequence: TGTGCCAGCAGCGAGAATAGCGGGAGGGCGAAAGAGCAGTTCTTC. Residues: CASSENSGRAKEQFF.

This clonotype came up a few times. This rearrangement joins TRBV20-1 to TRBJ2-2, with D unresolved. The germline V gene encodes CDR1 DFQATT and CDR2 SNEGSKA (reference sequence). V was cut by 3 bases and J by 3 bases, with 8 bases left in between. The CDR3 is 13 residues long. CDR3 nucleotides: TGCAGTGCTAGCTCTACCTACACCGGGGAGCTGTTTTTT. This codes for CSASSTYTGELFF.

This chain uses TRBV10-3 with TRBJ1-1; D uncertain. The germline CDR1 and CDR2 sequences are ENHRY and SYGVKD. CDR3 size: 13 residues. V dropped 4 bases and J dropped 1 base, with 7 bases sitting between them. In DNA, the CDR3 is TGTGCCATCAGTGGTACGGGGAACACTGAAGCTTTCTTT. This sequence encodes CAISGTGNTEAFF.

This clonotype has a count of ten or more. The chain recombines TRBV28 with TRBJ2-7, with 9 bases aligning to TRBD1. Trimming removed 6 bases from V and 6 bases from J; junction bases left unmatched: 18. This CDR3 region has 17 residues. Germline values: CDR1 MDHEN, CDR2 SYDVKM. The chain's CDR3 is CASREEISPGQGPEQYF. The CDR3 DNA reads TGTGCCAGCAGAGAGGAGATAAGCCCGGGACAGGGTCCCGAGCAGTACTTC. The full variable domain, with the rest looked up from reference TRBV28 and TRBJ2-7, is DVKVTQSSRYLVKRTGEKVFLECVQDMDHENMFWYRQDPGLGLRLIYFSYDVKMKEKGDIPEGYSVSREKKERFSLILESASTNQTSMYLCASREEISPGQGPEQYFGPGTRLTVT.

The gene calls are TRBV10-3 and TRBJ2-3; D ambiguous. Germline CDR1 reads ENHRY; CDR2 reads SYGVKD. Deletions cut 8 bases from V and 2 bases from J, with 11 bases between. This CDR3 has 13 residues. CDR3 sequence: CAIGIPLTDTQYF. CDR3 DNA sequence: TGTGCCATCGGGATCCCCCTCACAGATACGCAGTATTTT.

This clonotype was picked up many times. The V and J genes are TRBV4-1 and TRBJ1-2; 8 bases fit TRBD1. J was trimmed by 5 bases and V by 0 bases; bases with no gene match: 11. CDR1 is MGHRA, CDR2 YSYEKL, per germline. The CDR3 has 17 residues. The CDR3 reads CASSQEGRYRGGYGYTF. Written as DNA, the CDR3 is TGCGCCAGCAGCCAAGAGGGGAGGTACAGGGGGGGATATGGCTACACCTTC.

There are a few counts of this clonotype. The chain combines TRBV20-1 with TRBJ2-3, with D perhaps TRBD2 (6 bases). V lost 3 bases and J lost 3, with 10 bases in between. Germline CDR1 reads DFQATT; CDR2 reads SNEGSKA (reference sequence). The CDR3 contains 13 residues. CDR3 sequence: CSASHLATDTQYF. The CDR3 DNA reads TGCAGTGCTAGCCATCTAGCGACAGATACGCAGTATTTT.

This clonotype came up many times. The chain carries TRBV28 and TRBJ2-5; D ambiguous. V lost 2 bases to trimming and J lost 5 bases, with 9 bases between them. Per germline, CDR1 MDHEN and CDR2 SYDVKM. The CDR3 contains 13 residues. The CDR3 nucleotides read TGTGCCAGCAGTTTAGAAATCGTGGAGACCCAGTACTTC. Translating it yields CASSLEIVETQYF.

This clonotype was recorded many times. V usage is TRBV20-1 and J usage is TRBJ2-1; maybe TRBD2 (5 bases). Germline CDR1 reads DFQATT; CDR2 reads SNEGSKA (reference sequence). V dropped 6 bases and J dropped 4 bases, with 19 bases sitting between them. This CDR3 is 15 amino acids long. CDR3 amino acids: CSANTDGEVYNEQFF. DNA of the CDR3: TGCAGTGCCAATACAGACGGGGAAGTGTACAATGAGCAGTTCTTC.

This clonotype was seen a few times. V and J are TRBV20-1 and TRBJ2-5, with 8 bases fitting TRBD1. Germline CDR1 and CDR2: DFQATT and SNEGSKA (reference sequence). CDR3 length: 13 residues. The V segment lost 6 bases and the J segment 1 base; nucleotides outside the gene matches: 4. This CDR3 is CSARTGRQETQYF. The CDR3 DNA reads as TGCAGTGCCCGGACAGGGCGCCAAGAGACCCAGTACTTC.

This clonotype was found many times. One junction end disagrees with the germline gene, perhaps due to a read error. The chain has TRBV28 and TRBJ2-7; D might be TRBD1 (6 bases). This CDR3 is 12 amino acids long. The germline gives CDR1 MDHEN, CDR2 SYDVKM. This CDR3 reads CASSSRQDLTHF. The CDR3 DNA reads TGTGCCAGCAGTTCTCGACAGGACCTGACCCACTTC.

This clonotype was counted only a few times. CDR3 nucleotide sequence: TGTGCCAGCAGCTTAGGCCTCAGGGATACGCAGTATTTT. Translation gives CASSLGLRDTQYF. The chain joins TRBV7-8 to TRBJ2-3, with D hard to call. The V end was cut by 1 base, the J end by 6 bases, with 8 bases between. Germline CDR1 and CDR2: SGHVS and FQNEAQ. The CDR3 length is 13 residues.